Listed here is a single TCR beta chain. Its antigen is currently not known. No qualities accompany the bases; no much larger clone lies one base away. The sample belongs to a study of T-cell memory formation after mild COVID-19 (dated by TCRdb to 2020 to 2022). Looking at the study overall: TCR sequence clusters from the two donors were largely donor specific. The cohort comprised two young, previously healthy adult volunteers, one female and one male. T-cell clones expanding and contracting after mild COVID-19 in a couple of donors were tracked by longitudinal TCRalpha and TCRbeta repertoire sequencing. What the research found in general, with its limitations: Whether the second-wave clones peaking on day 37 were SARS-CoV-2 specific was not confirmed. Only two mild cases were covered by the study, and larger cohorts that include severe cases with pre-infection samples were considered necessary. Clones contracting from day 15 to 85 had balanced CD4/CD8 phenotypes, while a second wave expanding from day 15 to 37 was biased towards CD4+. Contracting CD4+ clones were found mainly in CM and EM memory subsets, while CD8+ clones were enriched in EMRA. Some responding clones were detected in pre-infection memory, suggesting pre-existing cross-reactive memory T cells joined the SARS-CoV-2 response.

Ficoll-Paque density gradient centrifugation was used to isolate PBMCs. The instrument was an Illumina NovaSeq 6000. TCRalpha and TCRbeta cDNA libraries were constructed by 5'RACE with constant-segment primers, with sample barcodes and unique molecular identifiers being introduced. RNA was extracted from every sample with Trizol reagent. Amplification of the libraries took two PCR steps, and the second step added a second sample barcode plus Illumina TruSeq adapters. The libraries were sequenced on an Illumina NovaSeq using 2 x 150 bp paired-end reads. Per the authors' processing: Reads were demultiplexed and collapsed into UMI-guided consensus sequences with migec v1.2.7. Using mixcr v2.1.11, UMI consensuses were aligned to TRA and TRB V and J templates and then assembled into clonotypes. Clonotypes were classified as expanded or contracted when called significant by both edgeR and NoisET, with noise models trained on biological replicates. For edgeR calls, a false discovery rate-adjusted p below 0.01 and a log2 fold-change threshold of 1 were applied. As an exploratory analysis of dynamics, PCA with hierarchical clustering was applied to max-normalized trajectories of the 1000 most abundant clonotypes. Each responding clone was given a CD4 or CD8 phenotype based on the CD4+ and CD8+ repertoires, which had been sequenced separately. TCRdb ran its own pipeline on the public reads, namely fastp trimming at Q25 and MiXCR clone calling, and kept in-frame beta chains. CDR3 protein sequences are deduplicated, and each keeps its most common genes and DNA. TCRdb's processing, not the authors' own work, is the source of the V and J calls. The table for this sample lists roughly 130,000 distinct CDR3 sequences; approximately 6.2% of them were counted only once. The ten largest clonotypes hold roughly 2.2% of the sample.

The clonotype originates from an adult woman who had mild COVID-19 (a few samples of this study predate the infection). The sample titles of this study are shuffled in the database, so cell type and time point are left out; the donor was told from shared clones. Sequencing was carried out using PBMCs or a T cell subset sorted from them (not recorded which).

The CDR3 in this case is CASTLRGLAGAYNEQFF. The sequenced DNA is TGTGCCAGTACTCTCCGCGGACTAGCGGGAGCCTACAATGAGCAGTTCTTC. Recombination connected TRBV19 to TRBJ2-1; 13 central nucleotides agree with TRBD2. Per the germline V gene (reference sequence), LNHDA is the CDR1 and SQIVND is the CDR2. From V the trimming removes 7 bases and from J it removes 2 bases, while the gene matches leave 8 bases of the junction unaccounted for. CDR3 length: 17 amino acids, cysteine to phenylalanine. The read is trimmed to its CDR3 DNA, 51 bases read in frame from base 1.